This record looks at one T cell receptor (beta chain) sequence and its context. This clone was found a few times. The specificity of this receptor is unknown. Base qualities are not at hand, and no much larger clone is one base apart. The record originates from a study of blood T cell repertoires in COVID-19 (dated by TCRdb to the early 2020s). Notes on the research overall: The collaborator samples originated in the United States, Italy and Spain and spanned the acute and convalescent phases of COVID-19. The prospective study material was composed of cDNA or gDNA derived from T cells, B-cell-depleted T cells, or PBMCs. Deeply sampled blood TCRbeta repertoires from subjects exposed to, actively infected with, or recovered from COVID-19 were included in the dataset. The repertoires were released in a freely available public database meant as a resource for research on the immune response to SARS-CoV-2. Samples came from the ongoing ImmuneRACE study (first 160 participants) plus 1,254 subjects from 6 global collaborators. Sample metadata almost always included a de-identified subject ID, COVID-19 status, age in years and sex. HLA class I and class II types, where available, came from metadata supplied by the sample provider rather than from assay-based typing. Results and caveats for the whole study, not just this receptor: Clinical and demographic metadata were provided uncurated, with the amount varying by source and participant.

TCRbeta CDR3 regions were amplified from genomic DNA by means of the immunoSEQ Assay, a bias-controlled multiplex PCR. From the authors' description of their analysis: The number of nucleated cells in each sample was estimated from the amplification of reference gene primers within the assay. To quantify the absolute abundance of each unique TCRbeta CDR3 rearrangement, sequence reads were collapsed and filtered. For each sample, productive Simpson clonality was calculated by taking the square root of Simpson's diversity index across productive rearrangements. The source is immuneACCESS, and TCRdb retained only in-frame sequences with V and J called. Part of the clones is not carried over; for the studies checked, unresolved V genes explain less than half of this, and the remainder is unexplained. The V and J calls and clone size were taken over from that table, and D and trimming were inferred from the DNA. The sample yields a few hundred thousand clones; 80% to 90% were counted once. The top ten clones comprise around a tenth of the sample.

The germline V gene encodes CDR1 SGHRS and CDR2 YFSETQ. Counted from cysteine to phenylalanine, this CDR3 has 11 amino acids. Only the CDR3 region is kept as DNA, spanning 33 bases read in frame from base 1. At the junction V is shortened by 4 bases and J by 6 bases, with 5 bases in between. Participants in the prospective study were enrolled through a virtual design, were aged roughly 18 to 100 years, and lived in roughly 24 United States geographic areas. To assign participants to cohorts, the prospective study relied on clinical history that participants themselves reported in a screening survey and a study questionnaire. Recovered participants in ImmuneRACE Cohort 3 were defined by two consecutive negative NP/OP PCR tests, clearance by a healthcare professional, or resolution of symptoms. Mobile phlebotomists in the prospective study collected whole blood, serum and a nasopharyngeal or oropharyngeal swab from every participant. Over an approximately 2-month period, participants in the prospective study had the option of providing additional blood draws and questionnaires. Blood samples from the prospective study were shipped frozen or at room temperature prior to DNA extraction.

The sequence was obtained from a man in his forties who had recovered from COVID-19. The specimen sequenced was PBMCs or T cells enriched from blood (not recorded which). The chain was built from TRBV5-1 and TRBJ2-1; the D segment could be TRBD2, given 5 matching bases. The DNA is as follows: TGCGCCAGCAGCCGGGGCAATGAGCAGTTCTTC. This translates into CASSRGNEQFF. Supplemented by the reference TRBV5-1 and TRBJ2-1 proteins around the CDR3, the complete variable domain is KAGVTQTPRYLIKTRGQQVTLSCSPISGHRSVSWYQQTPGQGLQFLFEYFSETQRNKGNFPGRFSGRQFSNSRSEMNVSTLELGDSALYLCASSRGNEQFFGPGTRLTVL.